This TCR beta chain was captured in a study of beta chain features in type 1 diabetes. Each of the sorted populations had a purity greater than 95%. Reverse transcribing all isolated RNA meant expressed TCRB transcripts were sequenced. The repertoire was sequenced with immunoSEQ multiplex PCR; TCRdb's copy has only in-frame clones and lacks some. This sample has some 250,000 clones, with roughly 13% found just once. Whole-study results and caveats: There was a moderate but significant shortening of TCRB CDR3s in all four CD4+ subsets of Type 1 diabetes patients. Patients' naive, central memory and regulatory TCRB repertoires appeared more alike than those of healthy donors. These data did not resolve whether HLA type affects TCRB rearrangement.

With regard to this clone: Its target is not known.

Germline CDR1 is SGHNT and CDR2 is YYREEE (reference sequence). The CDR3 runs 11 residues. The ends were cut back, 5 bases at V and 3 bases at J, with 5 bases in the middle. This clonotype was obtained from a man younger than 40 with type 1 diabetes. The sample was naive CD4+ T cells from blood. This sequence joins TRBV5-4 and TRBJ2-5; D is unclear. DNA of the CDR3: TGTGCCAGCAGGGAGAAAGAGACCCAGTACTTC. It codes for CASREKETQYF.